This TCR beta chain was sequenced for a study of CD8+ T cells in alopecia areata. Study in general: Oral tofacitinib (5 to 10 mg twice daily) was administered to treated patients.

Treatment noted: oral pan-JAK inhibitor, 5-10 mg twice daily. Lesional scalp punch biopsies and peripheral blood came from alopecia areata patients. CD4+ and CD8+ T cells were sorted from PBMCs stained for CD3, CD4 and CD8. Study results and limitations: Because one nonresponder was included, the link of baseline CD8+ expansion to response is considered uncertain.

About this clone: What it binds is not known.

cDNA serving as the sequencing template came from extracted, reverse transcribed RNA. Method: immunoSEQ multiplex PCR; TCRdb's copy keeps in-frame clones and lacks some. The table shows more than 150,000 clones, with roughly three fifths occurring only once. Sample: CD4+ T cells sorted from blood, taken at week 4, from a patient treated with tofacitinib. This receptor was identified in a human donor with alopecia areata.

The CDR3 DNA is TGTGCCAGCAGCGCGCCTCCCGGGACAGGGGGCGAGTATAATTCACCCCTCCACTTT. This encodes CASSAPPGTGGEYNSPLHF. The chain recombines TRBV9 with TRBJ1-6; 12 bases align to TRBD1. The CDR3 totals 19 residues. Trimming removed 3 bases from V and 4 bases from J; junction bases left unmatched: 11. Germline V CDR1 and CDR2: SGDLS, YYNGEE.